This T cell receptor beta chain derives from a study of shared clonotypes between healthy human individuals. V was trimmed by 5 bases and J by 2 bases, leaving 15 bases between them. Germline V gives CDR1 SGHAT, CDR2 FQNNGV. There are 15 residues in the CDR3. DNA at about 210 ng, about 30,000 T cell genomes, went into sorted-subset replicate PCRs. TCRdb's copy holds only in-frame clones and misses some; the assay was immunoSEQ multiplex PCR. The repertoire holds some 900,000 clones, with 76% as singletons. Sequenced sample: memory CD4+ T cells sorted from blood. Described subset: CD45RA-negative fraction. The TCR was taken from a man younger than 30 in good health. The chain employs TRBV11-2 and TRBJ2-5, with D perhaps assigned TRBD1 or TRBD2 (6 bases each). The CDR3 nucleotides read TGTGCCAGCAGCCCCCTCCCGGGGGCACAAGAGACCCAGTACTTC. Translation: CASSPLPGAQETQYF.